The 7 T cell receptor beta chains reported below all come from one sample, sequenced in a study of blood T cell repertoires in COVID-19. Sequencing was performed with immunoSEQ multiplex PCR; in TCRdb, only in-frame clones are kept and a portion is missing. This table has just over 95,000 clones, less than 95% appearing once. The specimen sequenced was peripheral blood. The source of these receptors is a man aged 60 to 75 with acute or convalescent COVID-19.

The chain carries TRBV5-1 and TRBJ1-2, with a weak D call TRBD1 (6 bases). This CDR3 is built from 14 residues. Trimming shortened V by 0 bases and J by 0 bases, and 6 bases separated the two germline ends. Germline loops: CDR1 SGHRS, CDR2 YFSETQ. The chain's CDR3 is CASSLEGANYGYTF. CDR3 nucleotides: TGCGCCAGCAGCTTGGAGGGGGCTAACTATGGCTACACCTTC.

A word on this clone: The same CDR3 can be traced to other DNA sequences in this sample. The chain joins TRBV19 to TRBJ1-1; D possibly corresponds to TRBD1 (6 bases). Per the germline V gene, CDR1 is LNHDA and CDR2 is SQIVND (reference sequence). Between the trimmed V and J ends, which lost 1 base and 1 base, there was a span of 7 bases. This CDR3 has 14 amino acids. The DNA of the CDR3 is TGTGCCAGTAGTATAGGGGGACAGAACACTGAAGCTTTCTTT. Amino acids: CASSIGGQNTEAFF.

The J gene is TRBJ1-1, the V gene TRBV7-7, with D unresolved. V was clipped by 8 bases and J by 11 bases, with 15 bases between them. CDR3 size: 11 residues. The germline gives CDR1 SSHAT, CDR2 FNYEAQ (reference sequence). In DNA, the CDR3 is TGTGCCAGCTTCAGACACCGACGGGCTTTCTTT. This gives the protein CASFRHRRAFF. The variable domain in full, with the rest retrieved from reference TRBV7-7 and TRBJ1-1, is GAGVSQSPRYKVTKRGQDVTLRCDPISSHATLYWYQQALGQGPEFLTYFNYEAQPDKSGLPSDRFSAERPEGSISTLTIQRTEQRDSAMYRCASFRHRRAFFGQGTRLTVV.

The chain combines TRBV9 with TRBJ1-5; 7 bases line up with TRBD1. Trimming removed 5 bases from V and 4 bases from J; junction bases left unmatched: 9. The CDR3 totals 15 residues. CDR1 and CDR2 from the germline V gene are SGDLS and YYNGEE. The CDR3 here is CASSGGTASNQPQHF. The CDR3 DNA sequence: TGTGCCAGCAGTGGCGGGACAGCCTCGAATCAGCCCCAGCATTTT.

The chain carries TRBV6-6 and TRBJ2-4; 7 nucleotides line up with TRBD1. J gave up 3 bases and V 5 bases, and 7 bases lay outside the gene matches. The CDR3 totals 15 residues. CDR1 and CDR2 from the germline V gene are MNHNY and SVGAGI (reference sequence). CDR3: CASSRDSLDKNIQYF. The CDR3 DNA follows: TGTGCCAGCAGTAGGGACAGTTTAGACAAAAACATTCAGTACTTC.

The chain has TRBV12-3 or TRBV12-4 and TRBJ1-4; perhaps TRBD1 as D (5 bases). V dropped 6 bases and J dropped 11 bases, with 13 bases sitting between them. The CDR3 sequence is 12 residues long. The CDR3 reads CASSRDSPKLFF. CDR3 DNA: TGTGCCAGCAGCCGCGACAGTCCGAAACTGTTTTTT.

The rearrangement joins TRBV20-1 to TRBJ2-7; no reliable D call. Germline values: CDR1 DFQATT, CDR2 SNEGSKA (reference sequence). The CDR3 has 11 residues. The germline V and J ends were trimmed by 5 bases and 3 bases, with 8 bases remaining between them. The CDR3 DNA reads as TGCAGTGCTGGCCCTGACTACGAGCAGTACTTC. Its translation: CSAGPDYEQYF.